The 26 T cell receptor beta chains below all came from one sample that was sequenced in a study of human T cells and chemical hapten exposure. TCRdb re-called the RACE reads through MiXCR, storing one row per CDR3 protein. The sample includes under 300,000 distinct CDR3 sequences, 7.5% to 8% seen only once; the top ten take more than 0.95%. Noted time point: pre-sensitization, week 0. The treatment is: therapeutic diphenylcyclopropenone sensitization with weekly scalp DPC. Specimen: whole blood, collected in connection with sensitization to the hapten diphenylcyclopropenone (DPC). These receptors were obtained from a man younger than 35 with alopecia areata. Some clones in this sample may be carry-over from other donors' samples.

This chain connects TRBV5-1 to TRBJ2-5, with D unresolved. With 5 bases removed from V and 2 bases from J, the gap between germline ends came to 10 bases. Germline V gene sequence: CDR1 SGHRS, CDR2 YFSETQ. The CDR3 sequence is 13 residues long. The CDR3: CASSSMYQETQYF. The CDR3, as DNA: TGCGCCAGCAGTAGCATGTATCAAGAGACCCAGTACTTC.

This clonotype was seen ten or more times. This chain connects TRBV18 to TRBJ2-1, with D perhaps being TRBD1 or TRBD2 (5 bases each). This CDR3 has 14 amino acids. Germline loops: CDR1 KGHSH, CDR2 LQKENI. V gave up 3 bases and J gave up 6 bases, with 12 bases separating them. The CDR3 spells CASSPGEDSNEQFF. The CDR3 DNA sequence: TGTGCCAGCTCACCGGGAGAAGACAGCAATGAGCAGTTCTTC.

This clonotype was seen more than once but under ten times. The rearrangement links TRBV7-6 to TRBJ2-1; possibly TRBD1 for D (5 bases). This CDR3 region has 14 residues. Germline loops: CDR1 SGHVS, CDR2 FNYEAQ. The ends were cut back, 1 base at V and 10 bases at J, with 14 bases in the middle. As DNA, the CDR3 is TGTGCCAGCAGCTTAGTAGTTGGTGGGGCGGAGCAGTTCTTC. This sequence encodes CASSLVVGGAEQFF. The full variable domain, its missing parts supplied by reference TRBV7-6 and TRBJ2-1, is GAGVSQSPRYKVTKRGQDVALRCDPISGHVSLYWYRQALGQGPEFLTYFNYEAQQDKSGLPNDRFSAERPEGSISTLTIQRTEQRDSAMYRCASSLVVGGAEQFFGPGTRLTVL.

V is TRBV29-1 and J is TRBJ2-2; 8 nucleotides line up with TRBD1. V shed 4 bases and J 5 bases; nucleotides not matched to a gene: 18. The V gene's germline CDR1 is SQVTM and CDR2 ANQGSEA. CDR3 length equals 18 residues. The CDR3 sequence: CSVAPGTGFVWGTGELFF. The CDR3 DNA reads TGCAGCGTTGCCCCCGGGACAGGTTTTGTCTGGGGAACCGGGGAGCTGTTTTTT.

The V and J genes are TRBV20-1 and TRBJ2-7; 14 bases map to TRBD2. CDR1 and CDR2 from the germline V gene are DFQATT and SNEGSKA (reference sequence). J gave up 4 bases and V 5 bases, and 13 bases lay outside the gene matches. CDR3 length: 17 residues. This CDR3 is CSALTGLAGVTLYEQYF. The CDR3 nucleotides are TGCAGTGCTTTAACGGGACTAGCGGGGGTAACACTTTACGAGCAGTACTTC.

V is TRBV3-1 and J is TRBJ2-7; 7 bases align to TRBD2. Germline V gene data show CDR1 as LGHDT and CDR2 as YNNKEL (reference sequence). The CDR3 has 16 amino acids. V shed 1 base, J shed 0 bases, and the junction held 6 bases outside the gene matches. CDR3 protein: CASSQGKRDFSYEQYF. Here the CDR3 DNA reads TGTGCCAGCAGCCAAGGAAAGCGGGACTTCTCCTACGAGCAGTACTTC.

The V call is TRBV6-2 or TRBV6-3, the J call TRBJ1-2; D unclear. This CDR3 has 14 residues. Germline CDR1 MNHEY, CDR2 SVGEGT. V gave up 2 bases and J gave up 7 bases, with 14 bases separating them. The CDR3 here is CASSYLLKQAGYTF. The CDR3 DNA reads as TGTGCCAGCAGTTACCTGTTAAAACAAGCTGGCTACACCTTC.

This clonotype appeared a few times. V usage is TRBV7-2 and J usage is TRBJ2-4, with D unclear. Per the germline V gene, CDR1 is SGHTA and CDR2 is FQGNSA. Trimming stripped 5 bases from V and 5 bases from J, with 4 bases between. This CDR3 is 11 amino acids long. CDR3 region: CASSIENIQYF. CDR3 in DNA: TGTGCCAGCAGCATCGAAAACATTCAGTACTTC.

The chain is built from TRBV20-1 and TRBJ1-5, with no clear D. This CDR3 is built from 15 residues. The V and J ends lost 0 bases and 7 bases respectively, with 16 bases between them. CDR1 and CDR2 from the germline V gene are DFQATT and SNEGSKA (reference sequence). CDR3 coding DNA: TGCAGTGCTAGAGATTCCGGCCCGGGCGGACAGCCCCAGCATTTT. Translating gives CSARDSGPGGQPQHF.

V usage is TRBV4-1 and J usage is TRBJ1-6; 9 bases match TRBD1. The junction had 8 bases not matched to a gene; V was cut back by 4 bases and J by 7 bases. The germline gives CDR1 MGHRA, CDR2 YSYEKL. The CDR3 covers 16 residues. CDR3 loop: CASSPTDRGENSPLHF. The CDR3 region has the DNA TGCGCCAGCAGCCCCACGGACAGGGGTGAAAATTCACCCCTCCACTTT.

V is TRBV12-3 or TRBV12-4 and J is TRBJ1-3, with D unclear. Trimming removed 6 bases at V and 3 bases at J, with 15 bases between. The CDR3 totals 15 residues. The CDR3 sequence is CASRSASVGGNTIYF. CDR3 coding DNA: TGTGCCAGCAGGTCCGCCTCAGTAGGTGGAAACACCATATATTTT.

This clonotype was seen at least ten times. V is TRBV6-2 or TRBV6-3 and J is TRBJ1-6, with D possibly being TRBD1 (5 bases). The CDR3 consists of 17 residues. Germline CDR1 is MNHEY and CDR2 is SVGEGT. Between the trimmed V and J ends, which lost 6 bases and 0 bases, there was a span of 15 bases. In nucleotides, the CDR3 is TGTGCCAGCAGACCGGGACTCCTGAGCTCCTATAATTCACCCCTCCACTTT. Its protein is CASRPGLLSSYNSPLHF.

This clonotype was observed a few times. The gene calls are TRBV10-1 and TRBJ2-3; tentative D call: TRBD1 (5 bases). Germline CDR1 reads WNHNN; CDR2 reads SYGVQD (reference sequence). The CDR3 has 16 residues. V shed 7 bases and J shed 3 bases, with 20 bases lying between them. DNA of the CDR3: TGCGCCAGCAAGAATGAGGTGGCAGGGCCGACAGATACGCAGTATTTT. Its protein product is CASKNEVAGPTDTQYF.

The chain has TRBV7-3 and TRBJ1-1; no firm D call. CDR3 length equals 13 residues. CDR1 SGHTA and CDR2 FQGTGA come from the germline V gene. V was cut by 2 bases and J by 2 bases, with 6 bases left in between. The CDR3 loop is CASSLQPNTEAFF. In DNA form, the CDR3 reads TGTGCCAGCAGCTTACAACCCAACACTGAAGCTTTCTTT.

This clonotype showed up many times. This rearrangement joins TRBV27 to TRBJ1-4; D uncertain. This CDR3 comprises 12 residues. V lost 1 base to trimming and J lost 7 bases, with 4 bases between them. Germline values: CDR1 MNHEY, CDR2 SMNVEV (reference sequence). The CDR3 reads CASSLYGEKLFF. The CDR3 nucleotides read TGTGCCAGCAGTTTATATGGTGAAAAACTGTTTTTT.

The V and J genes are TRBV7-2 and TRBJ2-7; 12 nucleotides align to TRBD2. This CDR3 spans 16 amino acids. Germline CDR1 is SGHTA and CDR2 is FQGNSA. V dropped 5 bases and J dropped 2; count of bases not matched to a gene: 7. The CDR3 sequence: CASSAGRTSGAYEQYV. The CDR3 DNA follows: TGTGCCAGCAGCGCCGGGAGGACTAGCGGGGCCTACGAGCAGTACGTC.

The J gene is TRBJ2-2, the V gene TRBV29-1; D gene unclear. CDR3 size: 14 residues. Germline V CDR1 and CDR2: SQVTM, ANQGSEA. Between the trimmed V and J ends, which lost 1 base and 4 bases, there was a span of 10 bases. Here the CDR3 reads CSVEGQRTTGELFF. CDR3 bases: TGCAGCGTTGAAGGGCAGAGGACCACCGGGGAGCTGTTTTTT.

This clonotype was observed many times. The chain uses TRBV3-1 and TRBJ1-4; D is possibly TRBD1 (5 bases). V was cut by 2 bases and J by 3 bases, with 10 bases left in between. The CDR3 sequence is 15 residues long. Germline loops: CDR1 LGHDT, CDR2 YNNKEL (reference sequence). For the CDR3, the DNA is TGTGCCAGCAGCCAACAGGGCCCGGCTAATGAAAAACTGTTTTTT. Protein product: CASSQQGPANEKLFF.

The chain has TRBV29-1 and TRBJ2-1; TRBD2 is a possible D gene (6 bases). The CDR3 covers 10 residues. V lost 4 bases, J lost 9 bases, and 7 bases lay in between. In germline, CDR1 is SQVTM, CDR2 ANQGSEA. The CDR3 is CSVVGGEQFF. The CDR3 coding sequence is TGCAGCGTTGTCGGGGGTGAGCAGTTCTTC.

The CDR3 is CASSSGPDDTQYF. Here the CDR3 DNA reads TGCGCCAGCAGCTCCGGCCCTGATGATACGCAGTATTTT. The V gene is TRBV5-1, the J gene TRBJ2-3; D unclear. The CDR3 is 13 residues long. The V gene lost 3 bases and the J gene lost 6 bases, with 11 bases spanning the gap. Germline V gives CDR1 SGHRS, CDR2 YFSETQ.

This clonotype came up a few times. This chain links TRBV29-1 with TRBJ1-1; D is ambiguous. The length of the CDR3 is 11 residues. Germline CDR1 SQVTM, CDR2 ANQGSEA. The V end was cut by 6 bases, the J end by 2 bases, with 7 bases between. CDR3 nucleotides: TGCAGCGTACCCACTAACACTGAAGCTTTCTTT. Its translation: CSVPTNTEAFF.

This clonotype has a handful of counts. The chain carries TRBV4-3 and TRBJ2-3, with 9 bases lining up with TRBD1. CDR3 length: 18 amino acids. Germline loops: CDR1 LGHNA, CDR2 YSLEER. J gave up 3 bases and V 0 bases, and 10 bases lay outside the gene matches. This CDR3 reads CASSQDYPGTGRTDTQYF. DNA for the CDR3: TGCGCCAGCAGCCAAGACTATCCCGGGACAGGGCGGACAGATACGCAGTATTTT.

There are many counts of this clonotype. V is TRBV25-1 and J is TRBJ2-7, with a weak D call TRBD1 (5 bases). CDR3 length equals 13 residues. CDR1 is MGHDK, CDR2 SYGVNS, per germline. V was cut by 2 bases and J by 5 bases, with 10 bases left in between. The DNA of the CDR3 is TGTGCCAGCAGTGAAGTCAGGGCCGACGAGCAGTACTTC. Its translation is CASSEVRADEQYF.

CDR3 bases: TGCAGTACACTAAGCGGGGGTACTACAGATACGCAGTATTTT. Translation gives CSTLSGGTTDTQYF. This rearrangement joins TRBV20-1 to TRBJ2-3; 8 bases align to TRBD2. The germline V gene encodes CDR1 DFQATT and CDR2 SNEGSKA (reference sequence). The CDR3 has 14 residues. Trimming cost V 8 bases and J 3 bases; bases outside gene matches: 10.

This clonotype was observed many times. The CDR3: CASGFGGEDEQFF. CDR3 coding DNA: TGTGCTAGTGGTTTTGGGGGAGAGGATGAGCAGTTCTTC. The chain is built from TRBV12-5 and TRBJ2-1, with D perhaps being TRBD1 or TRBD2 (5 bases each). CDR3 size: 13 residues. Per the germline V gene, CDR1 is LGHNT and CDR2 is FRNRAP. Trimming shortened V by 3 bases and J by 8 bases, and 11 bases separated the two germline ends.

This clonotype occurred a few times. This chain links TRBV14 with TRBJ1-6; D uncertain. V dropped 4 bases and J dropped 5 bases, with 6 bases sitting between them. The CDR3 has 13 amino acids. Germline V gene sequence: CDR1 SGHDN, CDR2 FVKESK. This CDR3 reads CASSPSHNSPLHF. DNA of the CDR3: TGTGCCAGCAGCCCCTCGCATAATTCACCCCTCCACTTT.